This TCR beta chain was found in a study of blood T cell repertoires in COVID-19. Study-level background: From T cells, B-cell-depleted T cells, or PBMCs came the material, which was cDNA or gDNA.

Sequencing was performed with immunoSEQ multiplex PCR; in TCRdb, only in-frame clones are kept and a portion is missing. The profile shows about 130,000 clones, about 80% of them singletons. This sequence was found in a woman between 55 and 75 years old with acute or convalescent COVID-19. Specimen: peripheral blood.

Here the CDR3 reads CAWSGRVSGYTF. The CDR3 DNA is TGTGCCTGGAGTGGGAGGGTGTCTGGCTACACCTTC. This rearrangement joins TRBV30 to TRBJ1-2; D gene ambiguous. The length of the CDR3 is 12 residues. The V end was cut by 1 base, the J end by 7 bases, with 10 bases between. CDR1 is GTSNPN and CDR2 is SVGIG in the germline V gene (reference sequence).